These 30 T cell receptor beta chains share one sample of origin, sequenced in a study of OX40 agonist ivuxolimab in advanced cancers. The protocol was immunoSEQ multiplex PCR, while the TCRdb copy is restricted to in-frame clones and leaves out a portion. This sample has tens of thousands of clones, with 82% found just once. Sequencing was performed on CD4+ or CD8+ T cells sorted from blood, taken in a trial of the OX40 agonist ivuxolimab. These receptors all stem from an adult with an advanced solid tumor such as melanoma, head and neck, liver or kidney cancer.

As concerns this clone: The junction shows a germline mismatch at one end, possibly a read error. V gene TRBV5-4 combines with J gene TRBJ1-1; D gene unclear. The CDR3 length is 15 residues. CDR1 is SGHNT and CDR2 is YYREEE in the germline V gene (reference sequence). CDR3 coding DNA: TGTGCCAGCAGCACACCGGCGAGGGTGAACGCTGAAGCTTTCTTT. This encodes CASSTPARVNAEAFF.

This clone turned up a few times. CDR3 nucleotide sequence: TGTGCCAGCAGCCGGACAGCGAGAAATTCACCCCTCCACTTT. It encodes CASSRTARNSPLHF. The chain recombines TRBV5-6 with TRBJ1-6; D possibly corresponds to TRBD1 (6 bases). V shed 4 bases and J shed 7 bases, with 12 bases lying between them. Germline V gene data show CDR1 as SGHDT and CDR2 as YYEEEE. This CDR3 contains 14 residues. The variable domain in full, with the rest retrieved from reference TRBV5-6 and TRBJ1-6, is DAGVTQSPTHLIKTRGQQVTLRCSPKSGHDTVSWYQQALGQGPQFIFQYYEEEERQRGNFPDRFSGHQFPNYSSELNVNALLLGDSALYLCASSRTARNSPLHFGNGTRLTVT.

This sequence joins TRBV5-6 and TRBJ2-7; D is perhaps TRBD2 (5 bases). Germline CDR1 is SGHDT and CDR2 is YYEEEE. V was trimmed by 3 bases and J by 6 bases, leaving 19 bases between them. The CDR3 length is 15 residues. CDR3 sequence (DNA): TGTGCCAGCAGCTCCCGGACTGGAGCGTGGGGCGAGCAGTACTTC. Residues: CASSSRTGAWGEQYF.

The chain links TRBV27 to TRBJ2-5; tentative D call: TRBD1 (5 bases). V gave up 0 bases and J gave up 3 bases, with 11 bases separating them. The CDR3 has 15 residues. CDR1 MNHEY and CDR2 SMNVEV come from the germline V gene (reference sequence). The CDR3 coding sequence is TGTGCCAGCAGTTTATCCACGCAGGGAAAAGAGACCCAGTACTTC. This encodes CASSLSTQGKETQYF.

The chain employs TRBV5-1 and TRBJ1-4, with 9 bases matching TRBD1. Trimming at V came to 5 bases and at J to 8 bases, leaving 13 bases not matched to a gene. The germline CDR1 and CDR2 sequences are SGHRS and YFSETQ. This CDR3 region has 16 residues. The CDR3 protein is CASRTLIGTGSEKLFF. In nucleotides, the CDR3 is TGCGCCAGCAGAACCTTAATAGGGACAGGGTCGGAAAAACTGTTTTTT.

This clone was counted between two and nine times. The chain uses TRBV4-1 and TRBJ1-4; D call uncertain. Trimming cost V 1 base and J 5 bases, with 8 bases left between them. The CDR3 spans 14 residues. CDR1 is MGHRA and CDR2 is YSYEKL in the germline V gene. Here the CDR3 reads CASSQGMRNEKLFF. CDR3 nucleotides: TGCGCCAGCAGCCAAGGGATGCGGAATGAAAAACTGTTTTTT.

The CDR3, as DNA: TGCAGCGTTGATGGGAATGAGCAGTTCTTC. It yields the protein CSVDGNEQFF. The chain employs TRBV29-1 and TRBJ2-1; D gene uncertain. CDR1 and CDR2 from the germline V gene are SQVTM and ANQGSEA. V dropped 3 bases and J dropped 7 bases, with 4 bases sitting between them. CDR3 size: 10 residues.

This chain connects TRBV7-8 to TRBJ1-1, with a weak D call TRBD1 (5 bases). The CDR3 spans 15 residues. Germline CDR1 SGHVS, CDR2 FQNEAQ. Trimming cost V 5 bases and J 5 bases, with 18 bases left between them. This CDR3 reads CASSTEGGVRTEAFF. CDR3 DNA sequence: TGTGCCAGCAGCACCGAGGGAGGGGTGAGGACTGAAGCTTTCTTT.

Details on this clone: The junction does not match germline at one end; this may be a read error. For the CDR3, the DNA is TGCGCCAGCAGCCAAGATACGGGCAGGGGCCAAGAGACCCAGTACTTC. This encodes CASSQDTGRGQETQYF. The chain has TRBV7-2 and TRBJ2-5, with D tentatively TRBD1 (6 bases). The germline V gene has CDR1 SGHTA and CDR2 FQGNSA. This CDR3 region has 16 residues.

The chain carries TRBV28 and TRBJ1-5; 12 bases are shared with TRBD1. Trimming cost V 4 bases and J 7 bases; bases outside gene matches: 5. Looked up from germline, CDR1 is MDHEN and CDR2 is SYDVKM. This CDR3 contains 15 residues. CDR3 bases: TGTGCCAGCAGTTCTTCCGGGACAGGGGGCCAGCCCCAGCATTTT. Translation gives CASSSSGTGGQPQHF.

The chain joins TRBV4-3 to TRBJ2-1; D unresolved. The CDR3 consists of 13 residues. V was clipped by 1 base and J by 4 bases, with 5 bases between them. In germline, CDR1 is LGHNA, CDR2 YSLEER. In DNA form, the CDR3 reads TGCGCCAGCAGCCAAGTTCAGTACAATGAGCAGTTCTTC. Encoded protein: CASSQVQYNEQFF.

This sequence joins TRBV18 and TRBJ2-3; possible D gene TRBD2, 5 bases. The CDR3 loop spans 12 amino acids. Germline V gene data show CDR1 as KGHSH and CDR2 as LQKENI. V was pared by 4 bases and J by 4 bases, with 6 bases between. The CDR3 protein is CASSLEADTQYF. The CDR3 DNA is TGTGCCAGCTCACTGGAGGCAGATACGCAGTATTTT.

The chain carries TRBV18 and TRBJ1-2; 7 bases agree with TRBD1. CDR1 and CDR2 (germline): KGHSH, LQKENI. This CDR3 comprises 14 residues. Trimming removed 2 bases from V and 2 bases from J; junction bases left unmatched: 2. CDR3 sequence (DNA): TGTGCCAGCTCACCAGGGACAGACAACTATGGCTACACCTTC. Its translation is CASSPGTDNYGYTF.

This clone was seen a few times. The chain employs TRBV12-1 and TRBJ1-5. TRBV12-1 is reported as a pseudogene. The CDR3 consists of 15 residues. As DNA, the CDR3 is TGTGCCAGCAGCTTGAGGACGGAGGGAGTTCAGCCCCAGCATTTT. Its translation is CASSLRTEGVQPQHF.

This clone was seen once. This chain uses TRBV10-3 with TRBJ2-7, with unresolved D. The CDR3 length is 15 residues. CDR1 and CDR2 from the germline V gene are ENHRY and SYGVKD. V was trimmed by 6 bases and J by 4 bases, leaving 19 bases between them. The CDR3: CAIRNYDPFSYEQYF. The CDR3 region has the DNA TGTGCCATCAGAAACTACGACCCCTTCAGTTACGAGCAGTACTTC.

The sample holds a few counts of this clone. The V gene is TRBV14, the J gene TRBJ1-2; D is unclear. Trimming pared 4 bases from V and 2 bases from J, leaving 8 bases between. The CDR3 has 13 residues. Per the germline V gene, CDR1 is SGHDN and CDR2 is FVKESK. CDR3 sequence reads: CASSPAGNYGYTF. CDR3 in DNA: TGTGCCAGCAGCCCAGCGGGGAACTATGGCTACACCTTC.

The rearrangement joins TRBV28 to TRBJ2-1; TRBD2 matches 10 bases. The V and J ends lost 2 bases and 8 bases, in that order; junction bases with no gene match: 12. This CDR3 has 17 amino acids. Looked up from germline, CDR1 is MDHEN and CDR2 is SYDVKM. Here the CDR3 DNA reads TGTGCCAGCAGTTTAATCGATGAGCGGGAGGGCCAGCATGAGCAGTTCTTC. Its translation: CASSLIDEREGQHEQFF. The full variable domain, completed using reference TRBV28 and TRBJ2-1, is DVKVTQSSRYLVKRTGEKVFLECVQDMDHENMFWYRQDPGLGLRLIYFSYDVKMKEKGDIPEGYSVSREKKERFSLILESASTNQTSMYLCASSLIDEREGQHEQFFGPGTRLTVL.

The DNA for the CDR3 is TGCAGTGCCACTCAGGGTCATGAAGCTTTCTTT. It is translated as CSATQGHEAFF. V is TRBV20-1 and J is TRBJ1-1; a weak D match, TRBD1 (5 bases). V lost 6 bases and J 7 bases, leaving 12 bases between the germline ends. The CDR3 is 11 residues long. Germline CDR1 is DFQATT and CDR2 is SNEGSKA (reference sequence).

This clone was recorded only once. The chain uses TRBV6-5 and TRBJ2-7, with D perhaps TRBD2 (6 bases). The CDR3 consists of 13 residues. Germline assignment: CDR1 MNHEY and CDR2 SVGAGI. Trimming removed 9 bases at V and 6 bases at J, with 18 bases between. The DNA of the CDR3 is TGTGCCAGTGGGAGGAGGACGGGGTCCGAGCAGTACGTC. This gives the protein CASGRRTGSEQYV.

V is TRBV5-1 and J is TRBJ1-6; D is unresolved. Trimming cost V 0 bases and J 7 bases, with 11 bases left between them. From germline, CDR1 is SGHRS and CDR2 YFSETQ. This CDR3 spans 15 amino acids. The CDR3: CASSLALNGNSPLHF. DNA for the CDR3: TGCGCCAGCAGCTTGGCCTTAAATGGGAATTCACCCCTCCACTTT.

The genes are TRBV7-8 and TRBJ1-4, with a tentative D call TRBD1 (6 bases). Between the trimmed V and J ends, which lost 4 bases and 6 bases, there was a span of 15 bases. CDR3 length: 15 residues. Per germline, CDR1 SGHVS and CDR2 FQNEAQ. Here the CDR3 reads CASSSTGNFDEKLFF. The DNA of the CDR3 is TGTGCCAGCAGCTCCACAGGGAATTTCGATGAAAAACTGTTTTTT.

The chain has TRBV5-1 and TRBJ1-1; D is uncertain. The germline gives CDR1 SGHRS, CDR2 YFSETQ. This CDR3 is built from 15 residues. With 0 bases removed from V and 4 bases from J, the gap between germline ends came to 13 bases. The CDR3 loop reads CASSLDLSVSTEAFF. CDR3 DNA sequence: TGCGCCAGCAGCTTGGACCTCAGCGTGAGCACTGAAGCTTTCTTT.

The chain combines TRBV5-1 with TRBJ2-5; D possibly corresponds to TRBD1 (6 bases). The germline V and J ends were trimmed by 3 bases and 1 base, with 13 bases remaining between them. Germline CDR1 SGHRS, CDR2 YFSETQ. This CDR3 has 15 amino acids. The CDR3 loop is CASSSLVGAQETQYF. CDR3 DNA: TGCGCCAGCAGCTCGCTCGTGGGGGCCCAAGAGACCCAGTACTTC. Full variable domain (rest looked up from reference TRBV5-1 and TRBJ2-5): KAGVTQTPRYLIKTRGQQVTLSCSPISGHRSVSWYQQTPGQGLQFLFEYFSETQRNKGNFPGRFSGRQFSNSRSEMNVSTLELGDSALYLCASSSLVGAQETQYFGPGTRLLVL.

V gene TRBV7-9 combines with J gene TRBJ2-3; a possible D gene is TRBD2 (6 bases). The CDR3 is made up of 15 amino acids. Per germline, CDR1 SEHNR and CDR2 FQNEAQ (reference sequence). Trimming took 3 bases from V and 2 from J, leaving 12 bases between them. Here the CDR3 reads CASSFGGPDTDTQYF. DNA of the CDR3: TGTGCCAGCAGCTTCGGAGGGCCCGACACAGATACGCAGTATTTT.

The chain links TRBV28 to TRBJ1-2; maybe TRBD1 (6 bases). The CDR3 spans 15 residues. V was shortened by 4 bases and J by 4 bases, with 16 bases between the two germline ends. Germline assignment: CDR1 MDHEN and CDR2 SYDVKM. CDR3 bases: TGTGCCAGCAGTTCCCCAGGGGCGGGGGGCTATGGCTACACCTTC. Translating it yields CASSSPGAGGYGYTF.

The chain joins TRBV7-9 to TRBJ1-1, with unresolved D. The germline V and J ends were trimmed by 1 base and 1 base, with 10 bases remaining between them. The germline gives CDR1 SEHNR, CDR2 FQNEAQ (reference sequence). The CDR3 totals 15 residues. CDR3 DNA sequence: TGTGCCAGCAGCTTAGGTAACCCGCCGAACACTGAAGCTTTCTTT. Its translation is CASSLGNPPNTEAFF.

The chain links TRBV28 to TRBJ1-4; tentative D call: TRBD1 (6 bases). Between the trimmed V and J ends, which lost 3 bases and 10 bases, there was a span of 24 bases. The V gene's germline CDR1 is MDHEN and CDR2 SYDVKM. This CDR3 contains 17 residues. CDR3 in DNA: TGTGCCAGCAGTTTTAGAGGGAGGGGGATAATGACTGGAAAACTGTTTTTT. Amino acid sequence: CASSFRGRGIMTGKLFF.

V and J are TRBV19 and TRBJ1-5; tentatively, D is TRBD1 (6 bases). V was shortened by 3 bases and J by 7 bases, with 19 bases between the two germline ends. The CDR3 is made up of 16 amino acids. Germline V lookup: CDR1 LNHDA, CDR2 SQIVND (reference sequence). CDR3 protein: CASSISRQALKQPQHF. The CDR3 DNA reads as TGTGCCAGTAGTATCTCCCGACAGGCGTTGAAGCAGCCCCAGCATTTT.

In its sample, this clone was seen a few times. The V call is TRBV18, the J call TRBJ1-5; TRBD1 agrees at 7 bases. The germline gives CDR1 KGHSH, CDR2 LQKENI. V shed 4 bases, J shed 0 bases, and the junction held 3 bases outside the gene matches. The CDR3 loop spans 15 amino acids. This chain's CDR3 is CASSHGTDSNQPQHF. The CDR3 nucleotides read TGTGCCAGCTCACATGGGACAGATAGCAATCAGCCCCAGCATTTT.

The chain recombines TRBV11-2 with TRBJ1-6; D remains unclear. V lost 4 bases and J 10 bases, leaving 11 bases between the germline ends. The CDR3 runs 13 residues. Germline V gene data show CDR1 as SGHAT and CDR2 as FQNNGV. The CDR3 DNA reads as TGTGCCAGCAGCTCCCAACAGCTCTCACCCCTCCACTTT. Its protein is CASSSQQLSPLHF. The whole variable domain, remainder taken from reference TRBV11-2 and TRBJ1-6, is EAGVAQSPRYKIIEKRQSVAFWCNPISGHATLYWYQQILGQGPKLLIQFQNNGVVDDSQLPKDRFSAERLKGVDSTLKIQPAKLEDSAVYLCASSSQQLSPLHFGNGTRLTVT.